The following is a T cell receptor (beta chain) sequence with its context. Its antigen is unidentified. The second PCR ran about 6 to 12 cycles with a sample-barcoded 5' primer and J-beta primers. One entry per CDR3 protein, called by TCRdb with MiXCR from the 5' RACE reads. The data show about 510,000 distinct CDR3 sequences, with approximately 26% seen just once and approximately 3.7% held by the top ten. The data belong to a study of blood T cells in healthy people across ages. The V segment lost 0 bases and the J segment 5 bases; nucleotides outside the gene matches: 4. The CDR3 is made up of 15 amino acids. General study points: Expanded clonotype changes were possibly confounded by unknown donor CMV status. The study regarded diversity estimates from one million T cells as underestimates.

The data also belong to a second study, concerning T cells of mothers and their children.

The TCR originated in a boy younger than 10 in good health. The sample consisted of blood. This sequence joins TRBV12-3 or TRBV12-4 and TRBJ2-5; 9 bases align to TRBD2. The chain's CDR3 is CASSLALAGLETQYF. The CDR3, as DNA: TGTGCCAGCAGTTTAGCCCTAGCGGGGTTGGAGACCCAGTACTTC.